This TCR beta chain was identified during a study of identical twins. Study-wide results and limits: Beta out-of-frame twin sharing showed a weaker excess.

TCRdb redid the calling of the 5' RACE reads with MiXCR, one entry per CDR3 protein. The data show a few hundred thousand distinct CDR3 sequences, over 8.5% seen once. This clonotype turned up a few times. What it binds is not known. The V gene lost 6 bases and the J gene lost 4 bases, with 24 bases spanning the gap. Germline CDR1 reads DFQATT; CDR2 reads SNEGSKA (reference sequence). CDR3 size: 16 residues. The same specimen was also included in a second study, on yellow fever vaccine responses in identical twins.

The J gene is TRBJ1-1, the V gene TRBV20-1; D is perhaps TRBD1 (6 bases). The source of this sequence is a woman aged 18-29 years in good health. Material for sequencing was PBMCs. CDR3 amino acids: CSARPGTGAIVTEAFF. The CDR3 region has the DNA TGCAGTGCCCGACCAGGCACGGGGGCAATCGTCACTGAAGCTTTCTTT.